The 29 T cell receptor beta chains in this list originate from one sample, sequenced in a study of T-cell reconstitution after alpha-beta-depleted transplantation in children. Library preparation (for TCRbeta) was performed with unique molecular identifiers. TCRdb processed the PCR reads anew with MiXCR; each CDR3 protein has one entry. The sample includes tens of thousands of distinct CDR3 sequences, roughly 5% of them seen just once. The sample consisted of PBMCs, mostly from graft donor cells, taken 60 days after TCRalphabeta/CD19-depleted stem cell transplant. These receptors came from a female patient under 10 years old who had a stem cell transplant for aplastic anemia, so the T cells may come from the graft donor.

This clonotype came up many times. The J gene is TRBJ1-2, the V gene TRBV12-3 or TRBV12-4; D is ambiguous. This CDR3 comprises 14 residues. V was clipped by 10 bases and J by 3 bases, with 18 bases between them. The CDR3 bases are TGTGCCACCACTGGTACGGGCCTCGACTATGGCTACACCTTC. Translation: CATTGTGLDYGYTF.

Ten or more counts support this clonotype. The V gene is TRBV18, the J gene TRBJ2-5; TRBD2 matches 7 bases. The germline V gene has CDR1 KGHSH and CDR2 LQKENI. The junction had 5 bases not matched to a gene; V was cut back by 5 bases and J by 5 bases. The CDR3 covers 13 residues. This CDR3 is CASSEGLSETQYF. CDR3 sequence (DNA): TGTGCCAGCTCAGAGGGACTATCGGAGACCCAGTACTTC.

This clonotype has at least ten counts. CDR3 nucleotides: TGTGCCAGCTCACCGGTAGCGGGATCGATAGTGAATGAGCAGTTCTTC. It codes for CASSPVAGSIVNEQFF. The rearrangement joins TRBV18 to TRBJ2-1, with 8 bases aligning to TRBD2. J lost 7 bases, V lost 3 bases, and 11 bases had no gene match. Per germline, CDR1 KGHSH and CDR2 LQKENI. CDR3 length: 16 amino acids. Looking up the rest from reference TRBV18 and TRBJ2-1 gives the full variable domain: NAGVMQNPRHLVRRRGQEARLRCSPMKGHSHVYWYRQLPEEGLKFMVYLQKENIIDESGMPKERFSAEFPKEGPSILRIQQVVRGDSAAYFCASSPVAGSIVNEQFFGPGTRLTVL.

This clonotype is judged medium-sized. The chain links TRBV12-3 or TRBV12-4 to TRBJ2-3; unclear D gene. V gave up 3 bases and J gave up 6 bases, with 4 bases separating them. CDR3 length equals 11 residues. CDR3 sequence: CASSLRDTQYF. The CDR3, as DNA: TGTGCCAGCAGTTTGAGGGATACGCAGTATTTT.

CDR3 sequence reads: CSASGRENNQPQHF. The CDR3 DNA sequence: TGCAGTGCTAGCGGGCGGGAGAACAATCAGCCCCAGCATTTT. The rearrangement joins TRBV20-1 to TRBJ1-5; no firm D call. CDR3 length equals 14 residues. The V end lost 3 bases, the J end lost 3 bases, and 12 bases lay between the germline ends. The germline V gene encodes CDR1 DFQATT and CDR2 SNEGSKA (reference sequence).

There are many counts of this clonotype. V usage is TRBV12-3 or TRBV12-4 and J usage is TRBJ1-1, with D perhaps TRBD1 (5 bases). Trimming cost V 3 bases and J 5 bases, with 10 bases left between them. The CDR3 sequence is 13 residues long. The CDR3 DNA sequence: TGTGCCAGCAGTTTCACAGGTAGTACTGAAGCTTTCTTT. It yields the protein CASSFTGSTEAFF.

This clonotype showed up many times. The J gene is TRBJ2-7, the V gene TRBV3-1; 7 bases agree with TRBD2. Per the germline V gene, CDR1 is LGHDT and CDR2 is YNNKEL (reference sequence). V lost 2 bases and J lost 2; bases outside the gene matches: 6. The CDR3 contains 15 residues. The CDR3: CASSQRASGAYEQYF. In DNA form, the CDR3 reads TGTGCCAGCAGCCAAAGGGCTAGCGGAGCCTACGAGCAGTACTTC.

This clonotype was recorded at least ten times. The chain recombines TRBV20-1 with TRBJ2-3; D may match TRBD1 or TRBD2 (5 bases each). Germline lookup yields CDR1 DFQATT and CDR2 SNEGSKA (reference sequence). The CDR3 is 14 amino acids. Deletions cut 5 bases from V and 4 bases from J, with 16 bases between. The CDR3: CSALGPGGPDTQYF. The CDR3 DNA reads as TGCAGTGCTTTGGGACCCGGCGGGCCAGATACGCAGTATTTT.

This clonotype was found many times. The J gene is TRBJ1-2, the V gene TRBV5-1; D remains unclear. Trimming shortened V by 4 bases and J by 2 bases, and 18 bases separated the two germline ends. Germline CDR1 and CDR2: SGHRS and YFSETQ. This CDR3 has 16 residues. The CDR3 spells CASSPTGSPGNYGYTF. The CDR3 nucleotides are TGCGCCAGCAGCCCCACCGGCAGCCCCGGGAACTATGGCTACACCTTC.

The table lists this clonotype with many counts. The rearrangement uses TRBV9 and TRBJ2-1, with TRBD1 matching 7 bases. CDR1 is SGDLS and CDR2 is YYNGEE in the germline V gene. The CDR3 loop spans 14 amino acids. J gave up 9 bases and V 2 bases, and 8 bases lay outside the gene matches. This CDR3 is CASSVNRGNAEQFF. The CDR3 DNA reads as TGTGCCAGCAGCGTGAACAGGGGTAATGCTGAGCAGTTCTTC.

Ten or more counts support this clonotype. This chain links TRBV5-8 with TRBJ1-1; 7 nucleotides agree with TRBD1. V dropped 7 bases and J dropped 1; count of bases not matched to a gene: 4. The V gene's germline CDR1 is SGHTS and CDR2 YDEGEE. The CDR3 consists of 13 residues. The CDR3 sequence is CASPGQSNTEAFF. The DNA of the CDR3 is TGTGCCAGCCCGGGACAGTCGAACACTGAAGCTTTCTTT.

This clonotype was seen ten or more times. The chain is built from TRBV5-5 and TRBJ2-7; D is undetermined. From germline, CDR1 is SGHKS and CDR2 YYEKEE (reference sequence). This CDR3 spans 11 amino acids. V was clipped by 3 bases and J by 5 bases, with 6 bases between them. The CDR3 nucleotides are TGTGCCAGCAGCTCGTCCCACGAGCAGTACTTC. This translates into CASSSSHEQYF.

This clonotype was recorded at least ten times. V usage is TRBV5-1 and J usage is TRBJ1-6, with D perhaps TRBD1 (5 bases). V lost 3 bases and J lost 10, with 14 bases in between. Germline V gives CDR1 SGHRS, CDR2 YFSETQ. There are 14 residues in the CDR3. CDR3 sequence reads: CASSSRGRPSPLHF. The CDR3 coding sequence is TGCGCCAGCAGCTCGAGGGGTAGACCGTCACCCCTCCACTTT.

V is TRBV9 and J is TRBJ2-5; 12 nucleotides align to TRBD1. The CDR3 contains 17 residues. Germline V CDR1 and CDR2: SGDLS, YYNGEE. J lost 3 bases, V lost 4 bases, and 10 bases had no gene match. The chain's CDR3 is CASSSWDRGPSEETQYF. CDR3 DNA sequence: TGTGCCAGCAGCTCATGGGACAGGGGGCCCTCAGAAGAGACCCAGTACTTC.

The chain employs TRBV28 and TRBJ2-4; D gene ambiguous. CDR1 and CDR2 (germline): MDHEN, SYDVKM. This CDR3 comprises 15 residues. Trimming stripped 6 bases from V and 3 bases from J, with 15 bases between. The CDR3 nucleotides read TGTGCCAGCAGCCCCTCACCGTTGGGCAAAAACATTCAGTACTTC. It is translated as CASSPSPLGKNIQYF.

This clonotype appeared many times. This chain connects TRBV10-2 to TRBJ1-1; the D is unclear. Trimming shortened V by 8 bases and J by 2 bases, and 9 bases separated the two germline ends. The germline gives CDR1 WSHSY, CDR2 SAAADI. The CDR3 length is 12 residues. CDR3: CASSGGNTEAFF. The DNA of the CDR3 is TGCGCCAGCTCGGGCGGCAACACTGAAGCTTTCTTT.

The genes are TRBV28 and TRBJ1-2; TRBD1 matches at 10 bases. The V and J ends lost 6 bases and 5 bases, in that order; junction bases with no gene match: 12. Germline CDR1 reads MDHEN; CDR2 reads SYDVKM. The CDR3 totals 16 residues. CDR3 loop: CASSSTSDRGHYGYTF. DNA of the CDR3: TGTGCCAGCAGCTCTACCTCAGACAGGGGGCATTATGGCTACACCTTC.

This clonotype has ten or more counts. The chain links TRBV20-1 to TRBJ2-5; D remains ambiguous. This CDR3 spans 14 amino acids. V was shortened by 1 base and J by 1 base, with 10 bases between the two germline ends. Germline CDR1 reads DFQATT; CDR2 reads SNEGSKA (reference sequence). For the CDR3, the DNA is TGCAGTGCTAGAGTAACGCCGGGCCAAGAGACCCAGTACTTC. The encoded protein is CSARVTPGQETQYF.

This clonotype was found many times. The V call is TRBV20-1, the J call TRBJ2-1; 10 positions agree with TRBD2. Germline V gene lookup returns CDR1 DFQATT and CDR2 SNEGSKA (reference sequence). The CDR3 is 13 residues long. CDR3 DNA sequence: TGCAGGGCTTCTAGCGGGGGCTCCAATGAGCAGTTCTTC. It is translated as CRASSGGSNEQFF.

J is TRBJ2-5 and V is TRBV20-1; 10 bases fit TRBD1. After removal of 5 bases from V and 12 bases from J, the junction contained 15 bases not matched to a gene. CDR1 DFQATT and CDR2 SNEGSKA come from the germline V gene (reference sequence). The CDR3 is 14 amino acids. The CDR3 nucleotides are TGCAGTGCTGCCAATCGACAGGGGGCCCCCGAAGAGTACTTC. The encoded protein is CSAANRQGAPEEYF.

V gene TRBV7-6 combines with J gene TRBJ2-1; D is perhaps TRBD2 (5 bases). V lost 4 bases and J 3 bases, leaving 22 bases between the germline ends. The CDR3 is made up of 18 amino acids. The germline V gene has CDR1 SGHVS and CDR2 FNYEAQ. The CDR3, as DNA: TGTGCCAGCAGCTCGGGGTGGCTAGCACTGACGGGCTACAATGAGCAGTTCTTC. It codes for CASSSGWLALTGYNEQFF.

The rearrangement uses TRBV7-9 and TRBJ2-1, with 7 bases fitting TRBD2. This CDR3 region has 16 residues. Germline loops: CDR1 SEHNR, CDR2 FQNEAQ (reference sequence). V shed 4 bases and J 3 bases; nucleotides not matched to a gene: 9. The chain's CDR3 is CASSSERGLSYNEQFF. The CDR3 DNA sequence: TGTGCCAGCAGCTCCGAACGGGGACTAAGCTACAATGAGCAGTTCTTC.

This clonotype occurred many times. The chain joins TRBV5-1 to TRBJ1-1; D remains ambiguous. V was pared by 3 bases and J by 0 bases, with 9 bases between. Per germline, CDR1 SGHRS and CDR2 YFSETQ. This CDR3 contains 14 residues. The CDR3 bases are TGCGCCAGCAGCTCGTCATTTTTGAACACTGAAGCTTTCTTT. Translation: CASSSSFLNTEAFF.

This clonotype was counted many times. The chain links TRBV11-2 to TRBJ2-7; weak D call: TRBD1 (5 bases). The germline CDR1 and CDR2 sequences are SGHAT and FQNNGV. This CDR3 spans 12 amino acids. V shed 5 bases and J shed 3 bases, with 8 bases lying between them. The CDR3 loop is CASSPTDYEQYF. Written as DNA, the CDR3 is TGTGCCAGCAGCCCGACAGACTACGAGCAGTACTTC.

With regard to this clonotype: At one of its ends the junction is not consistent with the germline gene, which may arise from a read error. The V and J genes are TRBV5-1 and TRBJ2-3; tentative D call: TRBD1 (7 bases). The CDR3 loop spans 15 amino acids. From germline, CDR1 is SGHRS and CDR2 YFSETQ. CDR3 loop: CSSNPGDSPTDTQYF. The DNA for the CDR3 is TGCTCCAGCAACCCGGGGGACAGTCCCACAGATACGCAGTATTTT. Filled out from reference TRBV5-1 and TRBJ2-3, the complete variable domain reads KAGVTQTPRYLIKTRGQQVTLSCSPISGHRSVSWYQQTPGQGLQFLFEYFSETQRNKGNFPGRFSGRQFSNSRSEMNVSTLELGDSALYLCSSNPGDSPTDTQYFGPGTRLTVL.

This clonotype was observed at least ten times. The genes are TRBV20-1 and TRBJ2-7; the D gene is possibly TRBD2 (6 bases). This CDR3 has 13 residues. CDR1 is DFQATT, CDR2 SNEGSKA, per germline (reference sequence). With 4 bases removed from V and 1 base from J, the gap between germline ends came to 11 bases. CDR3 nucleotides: TGCAGTGCTAAAGCGGGCCCATCCTACGAGCAGTACTTC. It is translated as CSAKAGPSYEQYF.

For the CDR3, the DNA is TGTGCCAGCAGCCAAGATAGAAGGGCCAAAAACATTCAGTACTTC. Translating gives CASSQDRRAKNIQYF. This chain links TRBV3-1 with TRBJ2-4; D is unclear. Germline loops: CDR1 LGHDT, CDR2 YNNKEL (reference sequence). The CDR3 consists of 15 residues. Trimming took off 0 bases at V and 1 base at J, with 7 bases between the two ends.

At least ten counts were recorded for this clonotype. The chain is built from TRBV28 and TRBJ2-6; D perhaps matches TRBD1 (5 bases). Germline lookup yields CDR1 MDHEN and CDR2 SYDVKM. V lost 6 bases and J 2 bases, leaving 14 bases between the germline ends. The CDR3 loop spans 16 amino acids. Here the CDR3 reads CASSPTGLAGANVLTF. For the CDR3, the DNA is TGTGCCAGCAGCCCTACAGGCCTGGCTGGGGCCAACGTCCTGACTTTC.

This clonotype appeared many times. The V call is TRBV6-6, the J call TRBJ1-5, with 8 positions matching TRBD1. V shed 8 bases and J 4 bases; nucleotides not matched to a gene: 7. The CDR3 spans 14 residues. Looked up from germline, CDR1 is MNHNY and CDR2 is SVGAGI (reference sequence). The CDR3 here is CASWDRIQNQPQHF. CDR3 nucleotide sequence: TGTGCCAGCTGGGACAGGATCCAAAATCAGCCCCAGCATTTT.